This TCR delta chain was captured in a study of gamma-delta chains in newborns, infants, children. Study-wide context: Microbial exposure reportedly drives polyclonal innate γδ T cell expansion after birth.

Worth noting for this clone: The likely explanation is a read error, given a far larger clone one base away. Other DNA sequences from this sample encode an identical CDR3 as well.

Deletions cut 3 bases from V and 0 bases from J, with 19 bases between. Germline V lookup: CDR1 GEAIGNYY, CDR2 EKD. The CDR3 is 17 residues long. TCRdb re-analyzed the reads via CATT. The sample shows about a thousand delta-chain clones, roughly 1.3% of them seen only once. Input material: blood. This clonotype was sampled from a child in good health. The chain links TRDV2 to TRDJ1; maybe TRDD3 (7 bases). Written as DNA, the CDR3 is TGTGCCTGTGACGTACTGGGGAATCCTACCTACACCGATAAACTCATCTTT. It encodes CACDVLGNPTYTDKLIF.